This TCR beta chain was sequenced for a study of T cell responses to AZD1222 COVID-19 vaccine. CDR1 is MNHEY, CDR2 SVGAGI, per germline. V was clipped by 6 bases and J by 5 bases, with 13 bases between them. This CDR3 has 14 amino acids. Second-dose schedules of about 4 or about 12 weeks were combined. As for this clone: Antigen specificity is unknown.

Study-wide results and limits: Most donors were white British, females outnumbered males, and clonal diversity was possibly underestimated. CD4 TCRs associated with vaccination spanned spike, dominating at 160-218 and 743-854. Spike-specific TCR breadth and depth went up after people got two AZD1222 doses.

The data were produced by immunoSEQ multiplex PCR, yet TCRdb's version contains in-frame clones alone and is incomplete. The repertoire holds about 160,000 clones, with 90% to 95% as singletons. This chain connects TRBV6-5 to TRBJ1-4; D is perhaps TRBD1 (5 bases). The receptor's source is an adult who received the AZD1222 COVID-19 vaccine. The source was peripheral blood, collected 28 days after the second AZD1222 dose. CDR3 amino acids: CASSLTGGNEKLFF. In DNA, the CDR3 is TGTGCCAGCAGCTTGACGGGGGGAAATGAAAAACTGTTTTTT.